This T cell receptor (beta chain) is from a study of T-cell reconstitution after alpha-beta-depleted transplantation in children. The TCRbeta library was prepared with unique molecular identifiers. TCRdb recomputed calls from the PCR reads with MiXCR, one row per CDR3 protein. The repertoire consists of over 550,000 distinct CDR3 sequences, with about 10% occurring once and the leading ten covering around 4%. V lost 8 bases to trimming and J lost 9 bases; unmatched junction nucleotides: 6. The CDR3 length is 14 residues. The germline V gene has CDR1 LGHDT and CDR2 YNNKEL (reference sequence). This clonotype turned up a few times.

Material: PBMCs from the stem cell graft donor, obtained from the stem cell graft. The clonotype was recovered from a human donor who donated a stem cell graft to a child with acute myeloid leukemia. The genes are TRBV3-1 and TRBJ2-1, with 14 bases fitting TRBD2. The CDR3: CASGTSGSVGEQFF. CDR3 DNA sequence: TGTGCCAGCGGGACTAGCGGGAGCGTCGGTGAGCAGTTCTTC.